Below, 20 T cell receptor beta chains from the same sample are listed, as sequenced in a study of shared clonotypes between healthy human individuals. Profiled with immunoSEQ multiplex PCR; TCRdb holds only in-frame clones, not every one. The sample records around 500,000 clones, 79% being singletons. The sequencing sample was made of PBMCs. The source of these receptors is a woman aged 40 to 55 in good health. Some clones in this sample may be carry-over from other donors' samples.

This rearrangement joins TRBV7-2 to TRBJ2-3; weak D call: TRBD1 (6 bases). The V gene lost 0 bases and the J gene lost 3 bases, with 10 bases spanning the gap. CDR3 length equals 15 residues. Germline V CDR1 and CDR2: SGHTA, FQGNSA. CDR3 sequence: CASSLAPGVTDTQYF. CDR3 coding DNA: TGTGCCAGCAGCTTAGCCCCAGGGGTGACAGATACGCAGTATTTT.

The chain couples TRBV27 to TRBJ2-5, with 9 bases lining up with TRBD1. V lost 5 bases, J lost 4 bases, and 11 bases stayed unmatched. This CDR3 has 16 amino acids. CDR1 and CDR2 from the germline V gene are MNHEY and SMNVEV (reference sequence). The CDR3 DNA reads as TGTGCCAGCAGTCCGGGGACAGGGAACATCGGAGAGACCCAGTACTTC. It specifies CASSPGTGNIGETQYF.

V is TRBV27 and J is TRBJ2-7; D not certain. CDR1 is MNHEY, CDR2 SMNVEV, per germline (reference sequence). The CDR3 has 13 amino acids. V was pared by 2 bases and J by 3 bases, with 8 bases between. The CDR3 DNA reads TGTGCCAGCAGTTTAATGGCCGACTACGAGCAGTACTTC. It encodes CASSLMADYEQYF.

The chain's CDR3 is CASSEFPGGNEQFF. Here the CDR3 DNA reads TGTGCCAGCAGTGAGTTTCCAGGGGGGAATGAGCAGTTCTTC. V is TRBV2 and J is TRBJ2-1; D may be TRBD1 (7 bases). The CDR3 extends over 14 amino acids. Trimming cost V 3 bases and J 7 bases, with 13 bases left between them. Germline V CDR1 and CDR2: SNHLY, FYNNEI.

The chain links TRBV6-1 to TRBJ2-7; no firm D call. The CDR3 is made up of 14 amino acids. The germline CDR1 and CDR2 sequences are MNHNS and SASEGT. The V end lost 2 bases, the J end lost 3 bases, and 11 bases lay between the germline ends. This CDR3 is CASSENAGYYEQYF. The CDR3 DNA sequence: TGTGCCAGCAGTGAAAACGCAGGTTACTACGAGCAGTACTTC.

In nucleotides, the CDR3 is TGCGCCAGCAGCTTGGGCGGACAGCCTTACGAGCAGTACTTC. This gives the protein CASSLGGQPYEQYF. The genes are TRBV5-1 and TRBJ2-7; TRBD1 might be the D (6 bases). V was clipped by 0 bases and J by 4 bases, with 11 bases between them. The CDR3 has 14 amino acids. Germline loops: CDR1 SGHRS, CDR2 YFSETQ. Using reference TRBV5-1 and TRBJ2-7 for the parts outside the CDR3, the full variable domain is KAGVTQTPRYLIKTRGQQVTLSCSPISGHRSVSWYQQTPGQGLQFLFEYFSETQRNKGNFPGRFSGRQFSNSRSEMNVSTLELGDSALYLCASSLGGQPYEQYFGPGTRLTVT.

Of note for this clone: An end of the junction does not agree with germline; a read error may underlie this. The chain is built from TRBV27 and TRBJ2-7; possible D gene TRBD1, 9 bases. Germline V gene lookup returns CDR1 MNHEY and CDR2 SMNVEV (reference sequence). The length of the CDR3 is 13 residues. The CDR3 DNA sequence: TGTGCCAGCAGCGCACGGGAGGGGGACAGGGAACTCTTC. Protein: CASSAREGDRELF.

V gene TRBV6-5 combines with J gene TRBJ1-2; 7 bases align to TRBD1. Germline trimming cut 6 bases from V and 9 bases from J; bases unmatched to any gene: 10. The CDR3 is 13 residues long. Per germline, CDR1 MNHEY and CDR2 SVGAGI. The CDR3 region is CASRIDRDQRYTF. CDR3 DNA sequence: TGTGCCAGCAGGATAGACAGGGATCAACGCTACACCTTC.

The V gene is TRBV7-2, the J gene TRBJ2-7, with TRBD2 matching over 7 bases. In germline, CDR1 is SGHTA, CDR2 FQGNSA. The V gene end was trimmed by 1 base and the J gene end by 2 bases; junction bases not matched to a gene: 5. The length of the CDR3 is 15 residues. CDR3 region: CASSLGSSGAYEQYF. CDR3 coding DNA: TGTGCCAGCAGCTTAGGGTCTAGCGGAGCCTACGAGCAGTACTTC.

Here the CDR3 reads CASSFPGTGANVLTF. The CDR3 nucleotides are TGTGCCAGCAGTTTCCCCGGAACTGGGGCCAACGTCCTGACTTTC. The chain has TRBV28 and TRBJ2-6; no clear D. The CDR3 runs 15 residues. In germline, CDR1 is MDHEN, CDR2 SYDVKM. Trimming removed 3 bases from V and 2 bases from J, with 8 bases in between.

The J gene is TRBJ2-3, the V gene TRBV27; 9 bases align to TRBD2. The J segment lost 3 bases and the V segment lost 7 bases, leaving 11 bases of the junction unmatched. The CDR3 sequence is 16 residues long. The germline gives CDR1 MNHEY, CDR2 SMNVEV (reference sequence). In DNA form, the CDR3 reads TGTGCCAGCATCAGGTATAGCGGGAGTAGGACAGATACGCAGTATTTT. This codes for CASIRYSGSRTDTQYF.

This clone showed up just once. The chain employs TRBV6-4 and TRBJ2-3; 7 bases line up with TRBD2. J gave up 6 bases and V 8 bases, and 8 bases lay outside the gene matches. The CDR3 loop spans 13 amino acids. The germline V gene encodes CDR1 MRHNA and CDR2 SNTAGT. The CDR3 DNA sequence: TGTGCCAGCGGCCAGCGGCGGGGGGATACGCAGTATTTT. As protein: CASGQRRGDTQYF.

DNA for the CDR3: TGTGCCAGCTCACCGGACAGGGGGAACACTGAAGCTTTCTTT. Translation gives CASSPDRGNTEAFF. The V call is TRBV18, the J call TRBJ1-1, with 9 bases fitting TRBD1. The CDR3 totals 14 residues. CDR1 and CDR2 from the germline V gene are KGHSH and LQKENI. The V gene end was trimmed by 3 bases and the J gene end by 1 base; junction bases not matched to a gene: 0.

In regard to this clone: A junction boundary mismatches the germline segment, possibly from a read error. The chain links TRBV6-1 to TRBJ2-5; TRBD1 matches 8 bases. This CDR3 comprises 16 residues. In germline, CDR1 is MNHNS, CDR2 SASEGT. The CDR3 bases are TGTGCCAGCAGTGAAGCTCGGGACAGGACCCAAGAGACCCGGTACTTC. This translates into CASSEARDRTQETRYF.

The chain is built from TRBV7-2 and TRBJ2-2, with D possibly matching TRBD2 (5 bases). Germline CDR1 SGHTA, CDR2 FQGNSA. The V gene lost 2 bases and the J gene lost 1 base, with 11 bases spanning the gap. The CDR3 extends over 16 amino acids. In DNA, the CDR3 is TGTGCCAGCAGCTTATCCCGGACTCAGAACACCGGGGAGCTGTTTTTT. As protein: CASSLSRTQNTGELFF.

This clone was counted between two and nine times. V and J are TRBV29-1 and TRBJ2-2; TRBD1 agrees at 10 bases. This CDR3 contains 12 residues. The V segment lost 7 bases and the J segment 5 bases; nucleotides outside the gene matches: 1. From germline, CDR1 is SQVTM and CDR2 ANQGSEA. The CDR3 spells CSGQGATGELFF. The DNA of the CDR3 is TGCAGCGGACAGGGGGCGACCGGGGAGCTGTTTTTT.

The V and J genes are TRBV7-8 and TRBJ1-2; a possible D gene is TRBD1 (5 bases). This CDR3 comprises 14 residues. Trimming removed 6 bases at V and 8 bases at J, with 19 bases between. Germline CDR1 SGHVS, CDR2 FQNEAQ. CDR3 nucleotides: TGTGCCAGCAGTCACAGATCAGGGATTCGGGGCTACACCTTC. Translating gives CASSHRSGIRGYTF. Based on the CDR3 plus reference TRBV7-8 and TRBJ1-2, the full variable domain is GAGVSQSPRYKVAKRGQDVALRCDPISGHVSLFWYQQALGQGPEFLTYFQNEAQLDKSGLPSDRFFAERPEGSVSTLKIQRTQQEDSAVYLCASSHRSGIRGYTFGSGTRLTVV.

This chain uses TRBV4-2 with TRBJ1-2; 7 bases agree with TRBD1. Germline loops: CDR1 LGHNA, CDR2 YNFKEQ. J gave up 1 base and V 4 bases, and 3 bases lay outside the gene matches. The CDR3 has 14 residues. As DNA, the CDR3 is TGTGCCAGCAGCCGGGACAGAGTTAACTATGGCTACACCTTC. Amino acids: CASSRDRVNYGYTF.

The rearrangement joins TRBV11-2 to TRBJ2-5; possible D gene TRBD2, 6 bases. Trimming shortened V by 5 bases and J by 2 bases, and 12 bases separated the two germline ends. Per the germline V gene, CDR1 is SGHAT and CDR2 is FQNNGV. This CDR3 comprises 14 residues. The chain's CDR3 is CASSPTGGQETQYF. Here the CDR3 DNA reads TGTGCCAGCAGCCCGACCGGGGGACAAGAGACCCAGTACTTC. Using reference TRBV11-2 and TRBJ2-5 for the parts outside the CDR3, the full variable domain is EAGVAQSPRYKIIEKRQSVAFWCNPISGHATLYWYQQILGQGPKLLIQFQNNGVVDDSQLPKDRFSAERLKGVDSTLKIQPAKLEDSAVYLCASSPTGGQETQYFGPGTRLLVL.

The chain joins TRBV18 to TRBJ2-7; 12 positions match TRBD2. V shed 5 bases, J shed 7 bases, and the junction held 12 bases outside the gene matches. Per the germline V gene, CDR1 is KGHSH and CDR2 is LQKENI. The CDR3 spans 16 residues. This chain's CDR3 is CASSAPSSGRVGEQYF. CDR3 DNA: TGTGCCAGCTCAGCCCCTTCTAGCGGGAGGGTTGGGGAGCAGTACTTC.